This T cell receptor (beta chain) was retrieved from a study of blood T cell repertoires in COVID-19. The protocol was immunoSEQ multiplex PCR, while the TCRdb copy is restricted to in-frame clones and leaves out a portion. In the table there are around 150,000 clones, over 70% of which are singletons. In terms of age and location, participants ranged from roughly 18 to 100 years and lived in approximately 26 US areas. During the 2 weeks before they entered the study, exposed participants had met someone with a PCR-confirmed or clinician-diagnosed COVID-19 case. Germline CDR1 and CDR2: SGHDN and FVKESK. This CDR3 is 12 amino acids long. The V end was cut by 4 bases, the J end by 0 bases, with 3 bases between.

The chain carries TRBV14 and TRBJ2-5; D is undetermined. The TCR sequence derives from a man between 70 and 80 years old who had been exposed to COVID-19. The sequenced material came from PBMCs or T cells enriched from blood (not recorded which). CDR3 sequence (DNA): TGTGCCAGCAGCCGAGACCAAGAGACCCAGTACTTC. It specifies CASSRDQETQYF.